This passage covers 19 T cell receptor beta chains from one sample sequenced in a study of blood T cell repertoires in COVID-19. Sequencing used immunoSEQ multiplex PCR; TCRdb keeps in-frame clones, though not all of them. This table has about 110,000 clones, 80% to 90% appearing once. Sequencing was performed on peripheral blood. The source is a middle-aged man with acute or convalescent COVID-19.

V and J are TRBV7-6 and TRBJ2-5; TRBD1 matches at 8 bases. Germline loops: CDR1 SGHVS, CDR2 FNYEAQ. The CDR3 loop spans 15 amino acids. V was pared by 5 bases and J by 5 bases, with 10 bases of the junction left unmatched. CDR3 in DNA: TGTGCCAGCAGCCGAGGACAGGGAGGTCGGGAGACCCAGTACTTC. This translates into CASSRGQGGRETQYF.

The chain recombines TRBV11-3 with TRBJ2-7; 10 bases align to TRBD1. The CDR3 totals 14 residues. Germline V gives CDR1 SGHNT, CDR2 YENEEA. V shed 4 bases and J 6 bases; nucleotides not matched to a gene: 6. CDR3 DNA sequence: TGTGCCAGCAGCTCCCGGGACAGGGGTAGCGAGCAGTACTTC. It codes for CASSSRDRGSEQYF.

The rearrangement uses TRBV3-1 (or the pseudogene TRBV3-2) and TRBJ2-1; TRBD2 matches 11 bases. The CDR3 is made up of 14 amino acids. V dropped 4 bases and J dropped 6; count of bases not matched to a gene: 2. Germline loops: CDR1 LGHDT, CDR2 YNNKEL (reference sequence). The CDR3 sequence is CASSRTSGSNEQFF. CDR3 DNA sequence: TGTGCCAGCAGCCGGACTAGCGGGTCCAATGAGCAGTTCTTC.

The chain joins TRBV7-9 to TRBJ2-7; no clear D gene. Per the germline V gene, CDR1 is SEHNR and CDR2 is FQNEAQ (reference sequence). This CDR3 spans 11 amino acids. V lost 5 bases, J lost 4 bases, and 6 bases lay in between. CDR3 residues: CASSPLYEQYF. In DNA form, the CDR3 reads TGTGCCAGCAGCCCCCTTTACGAGCAGTACTTC.

This clone was found once. The V gene is TRBV30, the J gene TRBJ2-2, with TRBD2 matching over 8 bases. Germline values: CDR1 GTSNPN, CDR2 SVGIG (reference sequence). Trimming took 2 bases from V and 6 from J; bases not matched to a gene: 2. CDR3 length: 13 amino acids. CDR3 sequence (DNA): TGTGCCTGGAGTCGGGAGGGAGCCGGGGAGCTGTTTTTT. Residues: CAWSREGAGELFF.

The rearrangement links TRBV15 to TRBJ2-7; 7 positions agree with TRBD2. The CDR3 is made up of 15 amino acids. CDR1 and CDR2 from the germline V gene are LNHNV and YYDKDF (reference sequence). With V trimmed by 2 bases and J by 4 bases, 8 bases remained unmatched. The CDR3: CATSRLRTSRYEQYF. The CDR3 DNA sequence: TGTGCCACCAGCAGACTGAGGACTAGTAGGTACGAGCAGTACTTC.

This clone appeared a single time. The gene calls are TRBV5-6 and TRBJ1-1; the match to TRBD1 covers 10 bases. Germline assignment: CDR1 SGHDT and CDR2 YYEEEE. The CDR3 is 15 residues long. V shed 3 bases, J shed 4 bases, and the junction held 6 bases outside the gene matches. This chain's CDR3 is CASSSGDRGFTEAFF. As DNA, the CDR3 is TGTGCCAGCAGCTCTGGGGACAGGGGATTCACTGAAGCTTTCTTT.

The rearrangement uses TRBV11-1 and TRBJ2-1, with 7 bases identical to TRBD1. Per the germline V gene, CDR1 is SGHAT and CDR2 is FQDESV (reference sequence). CDR3 length: 14 amino acids. Trimming cost V 5 bases and J 4 bases; bases outside gene matches: 5. In DNA form, the CDR3 reads TGTGCCAGCAGCCTACAGGGGATTTACAATGAGCAGTTCTTC. This gives the protein CASSLQGIYNEQFF.

The chain couples TRBV5-1 to TRBJ2-5; 8 bases line up with TRBD2. Per germline, CDR1 SGHRS and CDR2 YFSETQ. V lost 2 bases to trimming and J lost 5 bases; unmatched junction nucleotides: 5. The CDR3 runs to 14 residues. The CDR3 is CASSFGAGVETQYF. DNA of the CDR3: TGCGCCAGCAGCTTCGGAGCGGGAGTTGAGACCCAGTACTTC.

This chain uses TRBV6-5 with TRBJ2-3; TRBD1 might be the D (7 bases). CDR1 is MNHEY and CDR2 is SVGAGI in the germline V gene. The length of the CDR3 is 15 residues. The V gene lost 5 bases and the J gene lost 2 bases, with 14 bases spanning the gap. The CDR3 nucleotides read TGTGCCAGCAGTAGGGCCAGGGGGGTCACAGATACGCAGTATTTT. It codes for CASSRARGVTDTQYF.

In DNA form, the CDR3 reads TGTGCCAGCAGCTTGACACAGACTACAAATGGCTACACCTTC. This translates into CASSLTQTTNGYTF. This chain uses TRBV5-4 with TRBJ1-2; D is unresolved. This CDR3 has 14 residues. Germline V gene sequence: CDR1 SGHNT, CDR2 YYREEE (reference sequence). Trimming shortened V by 1 base and J by 6 bases, and 13 bases separated the two germline ends.

Here the CDR3 reads CASSLNRGGNTIYF. The CDR3 DNA is TGTGCCAGCAGCTTGAACAGGGGTGGAAACACCATATATTTT. The V gene is TRBV5-6, the J gene TRBJ1-3; 7 bases match TRBD1. V lost 1 base to trimming and J lost 3 bases; unmatched junction nucleotides: 1. Germline values: CDR1 SGHDT, CDR2 YYEEEE. The CDR3 has 14 amino acids.

The chain employs TRBV28 and TRBJ1-1; no reliable D call. The CDR3 sequence is 16 residues long. Germline V lookup: CDR1 MDHEN, CDR2 SYDVKM. The V and J ends lost 4 bases and 0 bases respectively, with 15 bases between them. The CDR3 loop is CASSSNGPKLNTEAFF. The CDR3 region has the DNA TGTGCCAGCAGTTCCAACGGTCCTAAACTGAACACTGAAGCTTTCTTT.

The V gene is TRBV18, the J gene TRBJ2-6, with 7 bases matching TRBD1. Losses at the gene ends were 4 bases for V and 7 bases for J; bases not matched to a gene: 7. The CDR3 runs 15 residues. In germline, CDR1 is KGHSH, CDR2 LQKENI. CDR3 loop: CASSLGTDIANVLTF. The CDR3 nucleotides read TGTGCCAGCTCACTAGGGACAGACATCGCCAACGTCCTGACTTTC.

The chain links TRBV6-5 to TRBJ2-1; D uncertain. Trimming shortened V by 7 bases and J by 9 bases, and 13 bases separated the two germline ends. The CDR3 sequence is 12 residues long. From germline, CDR1 is MNHEY and CDR2 SVGAGI. CDR3 in amino acids: CASTPASAEQFF. In DNA, the CDR3 is TGTGCCAGCACCCCCGCAAGCGCTGAGCAGTTCTTC.

The genes are TRBV7-2 and TRBJ1-2; 7 bases fit TRBD1. Germline V lookup: CDR1 SGHTA, CDR2 FQGNSA. After removal of 5 bases from V and 7 bases from J, the junction contained 13 bases not matched to a gene. The CDR3 loop spans 15 amino acids. This CDR3 reads CASSQRQGRVPGYTF. CDR3 DNA sequence: TGTGCCAGCAGCCAGCGACAGGGAAGGGTTCCTGGCTACACCTTC.

The rearrangement joins TRBV27 to TRBJ2-7, with a tentative D call TRBD2 (5 bases). This CDR3 is 14 amino acids long. The germline gives CDR1 MNHEY, CDR2 SMNVEV (reference sequence). The germline V and J ends were trimmed by 2 bases and 2 bases, with 10 bases remaining between them. In nucleotides, the CDR3 is TGTGCCAGCAGTTTACGGACTGCCGCCTACGAGCAGTACTTC. Its protein is CASSLRTAAYEQYF.

The chain joins TRBV6-5 to TRBJ1-5; a weak D match, TRBD1 (5 bases). In germline, CDR1 is MNHEY, CDR2 SVGAGI. There are 16 residues in the CDR3. V was shortened by 4 bases and J by 0 bases, with 13 bases between the two germline ends. The CDR3 sequence: CASSSPDNVSNQPQHF. The CDR3 DNA sequence: TGTGCCAGCAGTTCACCGGACAATGTTAGCAATCAGCCCCAGCATTTT.

V and J are TRBV6-2 or TRBV6-3 and TRBJ2-1; D is possibly TRBD2 (6 bases). V lost 0 bases and J 6 bases, leaving 15 bases between the germline ends. Per the germline V gene, CDR1 is MNHEY and CDR2 is SVGEGT. The CDR3 runs to 16 residues. CDR3 bases: TGTGCCAGCAGTTACTCACCGGGAGTTCTAAGCAATGAGCAGTTCTTC. Translated, it gives CASSYSPGVLSNEQFF.